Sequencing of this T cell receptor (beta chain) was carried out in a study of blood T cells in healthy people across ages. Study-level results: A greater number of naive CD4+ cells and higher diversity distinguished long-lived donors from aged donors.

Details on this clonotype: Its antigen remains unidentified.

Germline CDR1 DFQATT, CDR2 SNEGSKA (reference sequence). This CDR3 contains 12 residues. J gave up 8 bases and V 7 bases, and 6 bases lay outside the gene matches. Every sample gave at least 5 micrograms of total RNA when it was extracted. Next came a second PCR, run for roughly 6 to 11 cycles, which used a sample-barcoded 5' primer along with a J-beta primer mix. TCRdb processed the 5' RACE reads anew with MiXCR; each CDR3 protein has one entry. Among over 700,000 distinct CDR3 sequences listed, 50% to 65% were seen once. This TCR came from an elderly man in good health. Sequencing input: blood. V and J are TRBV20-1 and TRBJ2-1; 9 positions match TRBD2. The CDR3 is CSGGGRGYEQFF. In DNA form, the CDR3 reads TGCAGTGGCGGCGGGAGGGGGTATGAGCAGTTCTTC.